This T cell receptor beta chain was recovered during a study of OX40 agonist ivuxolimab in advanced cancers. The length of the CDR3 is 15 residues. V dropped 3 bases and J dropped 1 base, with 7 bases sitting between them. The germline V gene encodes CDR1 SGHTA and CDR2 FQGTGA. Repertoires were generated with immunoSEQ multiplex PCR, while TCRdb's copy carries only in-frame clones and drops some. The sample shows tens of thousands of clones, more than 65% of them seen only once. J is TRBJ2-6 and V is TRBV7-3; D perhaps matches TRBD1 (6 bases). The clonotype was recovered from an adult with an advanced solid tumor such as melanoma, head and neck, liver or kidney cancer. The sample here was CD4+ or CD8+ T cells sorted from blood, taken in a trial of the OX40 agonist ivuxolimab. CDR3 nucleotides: TGTGCCAGCAGCTTCCAGGGGTCTGGGGCCAACGTCCTGACTTTC. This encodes CASSFQGSGANVLTF.